This TCR beta chain was sequenced during a study of T-cell reconstitution after alpha-beta-depleted transplantation in children. Preparing the TCRbeta library involved the use of unique molecular identifiers. TCRdb reprocessed the PCR reads via MiXCR and lists one record per CDR3 protein. The sample shows around 500,000 distinct CDR3 sequences, around an eighth of them seen only once. The sample holds a few counts of this clonotype. The germline V gene has CDR1 LGHNA and CDR2 YSLEER. V dropped 3 bases and J dropped 3; count of bases not matched to a gene: 5. The CDR3 runs to 15 residues. This clonotype originated in a human donor who donated a stem cell graft to a child with combined immunodeficiency. This material consisted of PBMCs from the stem cell graft donor, taken from the stem cell graft. The chain employs TRBV4-3 and TRBJ2-7, with 10 positions matching TRBD2. The CDR3 DNA reads as TGCGCCAGCAGCCATCGGGCTAGCGGGAGCTACGAGCAGTACTTC. This gives the protein CASSHRASGSYEQYF.